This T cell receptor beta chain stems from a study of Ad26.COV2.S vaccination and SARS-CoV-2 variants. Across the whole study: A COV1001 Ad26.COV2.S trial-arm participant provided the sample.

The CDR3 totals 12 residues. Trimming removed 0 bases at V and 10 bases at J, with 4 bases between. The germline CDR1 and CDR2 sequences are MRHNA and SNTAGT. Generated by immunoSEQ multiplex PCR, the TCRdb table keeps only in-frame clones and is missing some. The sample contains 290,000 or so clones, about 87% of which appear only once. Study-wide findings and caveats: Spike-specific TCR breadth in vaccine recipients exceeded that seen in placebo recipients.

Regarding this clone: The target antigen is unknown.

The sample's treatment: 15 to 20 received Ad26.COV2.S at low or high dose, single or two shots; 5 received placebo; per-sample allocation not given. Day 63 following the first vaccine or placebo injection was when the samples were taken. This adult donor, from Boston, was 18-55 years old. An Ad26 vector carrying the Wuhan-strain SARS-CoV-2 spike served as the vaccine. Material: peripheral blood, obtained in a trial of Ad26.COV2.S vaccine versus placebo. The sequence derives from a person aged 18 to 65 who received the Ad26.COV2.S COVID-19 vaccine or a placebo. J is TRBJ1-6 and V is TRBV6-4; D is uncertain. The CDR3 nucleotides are TGTGCCAGCAGTGACTCGAAGTCACCCCTCCACTTT. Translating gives CASSDSKSPLHF.